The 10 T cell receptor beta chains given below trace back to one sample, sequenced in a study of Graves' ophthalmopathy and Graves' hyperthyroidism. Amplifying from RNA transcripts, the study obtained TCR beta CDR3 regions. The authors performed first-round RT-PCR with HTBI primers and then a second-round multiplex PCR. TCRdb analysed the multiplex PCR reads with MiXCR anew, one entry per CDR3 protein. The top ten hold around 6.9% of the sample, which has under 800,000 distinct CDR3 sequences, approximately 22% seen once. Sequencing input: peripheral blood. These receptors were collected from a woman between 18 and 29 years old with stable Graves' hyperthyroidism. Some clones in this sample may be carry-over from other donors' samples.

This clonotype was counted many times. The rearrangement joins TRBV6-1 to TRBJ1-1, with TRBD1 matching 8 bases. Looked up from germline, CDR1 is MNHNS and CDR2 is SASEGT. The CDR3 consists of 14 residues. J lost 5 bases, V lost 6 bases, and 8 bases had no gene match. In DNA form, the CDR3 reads TGTGCCAGCAGGAACGACAGGGGAAGAACTGAAGCTTTCTTT. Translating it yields CASRNDRGRTEAFF.

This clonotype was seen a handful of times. The CDR3 DNA follows: TGTGCCAGCAGCTTTGTCCGCACAGATACGCAGTATTTT. Its translation: CASSFVRTDTQYF. This chain uses TRBV7-2 with TRBJ2-3; D unresolved. CDR3 length: 13 amino acids. Germline V CDR1 and CDR2: SGHTA, FQGNSA. Trimming removed 3 bases at V and 1 base at J, with 5 bases between.

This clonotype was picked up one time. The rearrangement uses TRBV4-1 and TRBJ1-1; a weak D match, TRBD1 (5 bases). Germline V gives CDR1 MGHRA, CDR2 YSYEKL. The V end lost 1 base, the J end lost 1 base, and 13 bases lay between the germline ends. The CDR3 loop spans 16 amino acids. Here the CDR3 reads CASSQGIRGENTEAFF. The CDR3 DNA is TGCGCCAGCAGCCAAGGTATTAGAGGGGAGAACACTGAAGCTTTCTTT.

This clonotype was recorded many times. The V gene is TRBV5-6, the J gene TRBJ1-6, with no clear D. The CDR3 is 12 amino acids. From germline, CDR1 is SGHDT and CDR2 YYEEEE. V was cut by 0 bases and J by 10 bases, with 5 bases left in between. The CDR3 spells CASSLAQSPLHF. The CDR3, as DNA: TGTGCCAGCAGCTTGGCCCAGTCACCCCTCCACTTT.

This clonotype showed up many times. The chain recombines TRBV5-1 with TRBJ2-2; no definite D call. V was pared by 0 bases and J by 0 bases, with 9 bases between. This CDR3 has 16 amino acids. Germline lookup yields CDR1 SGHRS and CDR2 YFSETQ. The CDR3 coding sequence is TGCGCCAGCAGCTTGGATCGGGTTCCGAACACCGGGGAGCTGTTTTTT. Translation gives CASSLDRVPNTGELFF.

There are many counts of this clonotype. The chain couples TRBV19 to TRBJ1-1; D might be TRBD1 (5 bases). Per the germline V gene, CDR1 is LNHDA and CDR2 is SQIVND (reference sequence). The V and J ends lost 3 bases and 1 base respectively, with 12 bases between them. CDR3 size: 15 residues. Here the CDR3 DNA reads TGTGCCAGTAGTATGCCGGGACCGACGAACACTGAAGCTTTCTTT. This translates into CASSMPGPTNTEAFF.

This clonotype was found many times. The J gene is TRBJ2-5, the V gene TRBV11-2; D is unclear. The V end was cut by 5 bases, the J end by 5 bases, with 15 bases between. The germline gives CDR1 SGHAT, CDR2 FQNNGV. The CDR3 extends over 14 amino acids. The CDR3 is CASSHRAPRETQYF. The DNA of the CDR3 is TGTGCCAGCAGCCACCGGGCCCCTAGGGAGACCCAGTACTTC.

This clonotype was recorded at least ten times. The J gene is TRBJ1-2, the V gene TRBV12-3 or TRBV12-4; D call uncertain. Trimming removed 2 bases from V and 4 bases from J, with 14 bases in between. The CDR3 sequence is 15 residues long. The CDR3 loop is CASSLWPRSTYGYTF. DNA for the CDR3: TGTGCCAGCAGTTTATGGCCCAGGTCAACCTATGGCTACACCTTC.

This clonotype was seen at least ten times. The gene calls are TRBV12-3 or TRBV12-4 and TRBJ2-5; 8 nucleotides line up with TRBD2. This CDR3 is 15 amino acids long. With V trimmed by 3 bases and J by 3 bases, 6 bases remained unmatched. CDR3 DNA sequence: TGTGCCAGCAGTTTCTCTAGCGGGCTTAAAGAGACCCAGTACTTC. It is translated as CASSFSSGLKETQYF.

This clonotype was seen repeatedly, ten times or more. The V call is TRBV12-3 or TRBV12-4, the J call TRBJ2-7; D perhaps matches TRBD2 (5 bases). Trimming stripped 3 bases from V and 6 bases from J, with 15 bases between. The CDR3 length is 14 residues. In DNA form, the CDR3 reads TGTGCCAGCAGTTTTGGCGGGCCCCCGGCCGAGCAGTACTTC. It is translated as CASSFGGPPAEQYF.